Here is one TCR beta chain with its context. As yet, its antigen is unknown. The sample is drawn from a study of long-term antiretroviral therapy in people with HIV. General study points: Before ART, certain clones expanded, and these dominated the repertoire at all time points.

The libraries were made with immunoSEQ v3.0 at survey level. Libraries were prepared by immunoSEQ multiplex PCR; TCRdb keeps only in-frame clonotypes and omits some of them. This sample has tens of thousands of clones, with 80% to 90% found just once. The CDR3 length is 13 residues. Trimming left V 0 bases short and J 8 bases short, with 8 bases between. Germline CDR1 reads SGDLS; CDR2 reads YYNGEE. The United States was where all participants with HIV were treated. Sequences were derived from unsorted PBMCs, sampled 0.8 years after starting antiretroviral therapy. The clonotype comes from a woman aged 18-35 years with HIV. V usage is TRBV9 and J usage is TRBJ1-4; D unclear. The CDR3 here is CASSVGQKEKLFF. The CDR3 DNA follows: TGTGCCAGCAGCGTAGGTCAGAAAGAAAAACTGTTTTTT.